What follows are 12 T cell receptor beta chains derived from one specimen sequenced in a study of cytomegalovirus exposure and HLA in healthy donors. The primer mix had 60 Vbeta and 13 Jbeta primers. Measured with immunoSEQ multiplex PCR; TCRdb has only the in-frame clones, and not every one. Among roughly 69,000 clones listed, 73% were seen once. The sample taken for sequencing was PBMCs. The receptors come from a man in his forties or fifties in good health and CMV-seronegative.

J is TRBJ2-5 and V is TRBV5-5; 8 bases line up with TRBD2. The CDR3 has 16 residues. V gave up 7 bases and J gave up 5 bases; unmatched junction bases: 16. Looked up from germline, CDR1 is SGHKS and CDR2 is YYEKEE (reference sequence). CDR3 residues: CASSGLAGTRGETQYF. Here the CDR3 DNA reads TGTGCCAGCTCGGGGCTGGCTGGGACTAGGGGGGAGACCCAGTACTTC.

The chain uses TRBV19 and TRBJ1-2; D might be TRBD1 (5 bases). V was trimmed by 4 bases and J by 6 bases, leaving 21 bases between them. Germline V gene sequence: CDR1 LNHDA, CDR2 SQIVND (reference sequence). This CDR3 has 16 amino acids. The CDR3 sequence: CASSSRSGISTHGYTF. In DNA, the CDR3 is TGTGCCAGTAGTAGTCGGTCAGGGATTAGTACTCATGGCTACACCTTC.

The chain couples TRBV29-1 to TRBJ1-1; no definite D call. Trimming took off 4 bases at V and 2 bases at J, with 14 bases between the two ends. Germline CDR1 is SQVTM and CDR2 is ANQGSEA. The CDR3 length is 14 residues. The DNA of the CDR3 is TGCAGCGTTGTCCCGCAGCCTAGAAACACTGAAGCTTTCTTT. It translates to CSVVPQPRNTEAFF.

This chain links TRBV10-1 with TRBJ2-5, with 10 bases aligning to TRBD1. Germline loops: CDR1 WNHNN, CDR2 SYGVQD (reference sequence). The CDR3 contains 16 residues. The V segment lost 6 bases and the J segment 5 bases; nucleotides outside the gene matches: 12. The CDR3 DNA follows: TGCGCCAGCAGCTACATCCGCGACAGGGGGCTTGAGACCCAGTACTTC. It translates to CASSYIRDRGLETQYF.

V usage is TRBV5-4 and J usage is TRBJ1-2; a weak D match, TRBD1 (5 bases). The V gene lost 2 bases and the J gene lost 7 bases, with 18 bases spanning the gap. CDR3 length equals 15 residues. CDR1 is SGHNT, CDR2 YYREEE, per germline (reference sequence). CDR3 DNA: TGTGCCAGCAGCTTCGCATCGGGGGTGGGATTTGGCTACACCTTC. Its translation is CASSFASGVGFGYTF.

Points on this clone: Its ends do not fully match the called genes, so a read error is possible. Distinct nucleotide sequences in the sample also encode this CDR3. The V gene is TRBV6-1, the J gene TRBJ1-6; 12 bases agree with TRBD1. The CDR3 runs 17 residues. CDR1 MNHNS and CDR2 SASEGT come from the germline V gene. CDR3 coding DNA: TGCGCCAGCAGTGGAATGGGACAGGGGGCTAGTAATTCACCCCTCCACTTT. It yields the protein CASSGMGQGASNSPLHF.

The rearrangement uses TRBV9 and TRBJ1-3, with D tentatively TRBD1 (5 bases). Germline V gene sequence: CDR1 SGDLS, CDR2 YYNGEE. The CDR3 is 15 residues long. V gave up 2 bases and J gave up 4 bases, with 13 bases separating them. In DNA, the CDR3 is TGTGCCAGCAGCGTTGGGGGGGGAAGCGGAAACACCATATATTTT. Translating gives CASSVGGGSGNTIYF.

The genes are TRBV9 and TRBJ1-6; 8 bases agree with TRBD1. V was clipped by 1 base and J by 7 bases; unmatched bases: 4. This CDR3 region has 15 residues. Germline CDR1 reads SGDLS; CDR2 reads YYNGEE. CDR3 sequence (DNA): TGTGCCAGCAGCGTATCGGGACAGGTGAATTCACCCCTCCACTTT. Translation gives CASSVSGQVNSPLHF.

Only one count was recorded for this clone. The chain joins TRBV29-1 to TRBJ1-1; no clear D gene. The CDR3 is 11 amino acids. Trimming stripped 2 bases from V and 6 bases from J, with 7 bases between. The V gene's germline CDR1 is SQVTM and CDR2 ANQGSEA. CDR3 sequence: CSVEIFSEAFF. DNA of the CDR3: TGCAGCGTTGAAATCTTTTCTGAAGCTTTCTTT.

V gene TRBV27 combines with J gene TRBJ2-1; 12 bases agree with TRBD2. Germline values: CDR1 MNHEY, CDR2 SMNVEV (reference sequence). The CDR3 covers 18 residues. The junction had 15 bases not matched to a gene; V was cut back by 3 bases and J by 9 bases. CDR3 loop: CASSFQSPSGGAGAEQFF. In nucleotides, the CDR3 is TGTGCCAGCAGTTTTCAATCGCCTAGCGGGGGGGCAGGTGCTGAGCAGTTCTTC.

V usage is TRBV19 and J usage is TRBJ2-2; 11 nucleotides align to TRBD2. The CDR3 runs to 16 residues. V was clipped by 3 bases and J by 4 bases; unmatched bases: 4. Germline V gives CDR1 LNHDA, CDR2 SQIVND (reference sequence). The DNA for the CDR3 is TGTGCCAGTAGTATCCGACTAGCGGGGTCCACCGGGGAGCTGTTTTTT. Translation gives CASSIRLAGSTGELFF.

This chain uses TRBV7-9 with TRBJ1-4; no clear D. Looked up from germline, CDR1 is SEHNR and CDR2 is FQNEAQ (reference sequence). The CDR3 contains 16 residues. V was pared by 1 base and J by 8 bases, with 17 bases between. In DNA, the CDR3 is TGTGCCAGCAGCTTAGGGGGAGCCGACTTGAACGAAAAACTGTTTTTT. Amino acids: CASSLGGADLNEKLFF.